This T cell receptor beta chain appears in the sequencing data of a study of OX40 agonist ivuxolimab in advanced cancers. Study at large: Patients with hepatocellular carcinoma, melanoma, renal cell or head and neck cancer made up the dose-escalation patients.

This table comes from immunoSEQ multiplex PCR, and its TCRdb copy is limited to in-frame clones, with some not included. The table has roughly 93,000 clones, around 92% seen once. V was trimmed by 8 bases and J by 6 bases, leaving 14 bases between them. CDR1 is SNHLY, CDR2 FYNNEI, per germline. The CDR3 extends over 13 amino acids. The sample in question was CD4+ or CD8+ T cells sorted from blood, obtained in a trial of the OX40 agonist ivuxolimab. The receptor was isolated from an adult with an advanced solid tumor such as melanoma, head and neck, liver or kidney cancer. The genes are TRBV2 and TRBJ1-5; D is uncertain. The DNA of the CDR3 is TGTGCCAGCCAACGGGGTAGTGGTCAGCCCCAGCATTTT. This gives the protein CASQRGSGQPQHF.